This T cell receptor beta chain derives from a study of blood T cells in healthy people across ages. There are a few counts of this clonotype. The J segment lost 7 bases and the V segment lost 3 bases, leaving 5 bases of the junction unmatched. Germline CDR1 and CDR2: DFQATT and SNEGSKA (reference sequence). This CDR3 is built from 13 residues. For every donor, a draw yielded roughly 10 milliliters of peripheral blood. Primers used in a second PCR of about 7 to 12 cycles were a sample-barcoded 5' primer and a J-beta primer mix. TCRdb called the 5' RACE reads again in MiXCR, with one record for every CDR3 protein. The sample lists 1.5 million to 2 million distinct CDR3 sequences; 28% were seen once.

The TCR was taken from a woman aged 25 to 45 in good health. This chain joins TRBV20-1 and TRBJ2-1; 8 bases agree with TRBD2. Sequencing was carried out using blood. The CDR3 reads CSASGRAINEQFF. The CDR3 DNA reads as TGCAGTGCTAGCGGGAGGGCCATAAATGAGCAGTTCTTC.